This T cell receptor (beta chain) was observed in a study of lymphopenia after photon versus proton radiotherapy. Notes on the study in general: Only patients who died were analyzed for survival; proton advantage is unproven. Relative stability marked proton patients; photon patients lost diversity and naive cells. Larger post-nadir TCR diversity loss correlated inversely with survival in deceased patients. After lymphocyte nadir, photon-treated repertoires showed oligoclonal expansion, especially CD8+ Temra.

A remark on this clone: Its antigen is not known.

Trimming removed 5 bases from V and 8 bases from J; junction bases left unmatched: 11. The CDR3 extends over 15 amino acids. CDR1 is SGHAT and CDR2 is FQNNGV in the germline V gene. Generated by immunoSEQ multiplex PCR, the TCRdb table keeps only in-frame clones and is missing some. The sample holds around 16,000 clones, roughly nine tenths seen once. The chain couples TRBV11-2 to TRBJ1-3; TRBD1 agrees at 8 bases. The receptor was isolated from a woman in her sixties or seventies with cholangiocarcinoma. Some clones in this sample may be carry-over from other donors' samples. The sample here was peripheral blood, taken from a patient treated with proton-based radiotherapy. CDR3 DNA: TGTGCCAGCAGCCCGAGGACAGGGAATCGGGACACCATATATTTT. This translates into CASSPRTGNRDTIYF.